This TCR beta chain was captured by sequencing in a study of CD8+CD57+ T cells in acquired aplastic anemia. For sequencing, patients were chosen who had shown expansion of CD8+CD57+ cells by flow cytometry. Therapy had not been given to patients before blood sampling. Profiling that covered TCR beta VDJ and CDR3 relied on genomic DNA as its template. TCRdb reprocessed the reads via MiXCR and lists one record per CDR3 protein. The sample has 450,000 to 600,000 distinct CDR3 sequences; over 25% are singletons. In this sample, this clonotype turned up many times. This receptor was taken from a human donor with aplastic anemia. Sequencing was carried out using sorted CD4+, CD8+, or CD8+CD57+ T cells (not recorded which) from PBMCs.

The CDR3 bases are TGCAGCGTTGAAGACCCAGTATACGAGCAGTACTTC. Translation gives CSVEDPVYEQYF. The J gene is TRBJ2-7, the V gene TRBV29-1; no clear D. Germline-derived CDR1 and CDR2 are SQVTM and ANQGSEA. The germline V and J ends were trimmed by 0 bases and 4 bases, with 7 bases remaining between them. The CDR3 is 12 residues long.